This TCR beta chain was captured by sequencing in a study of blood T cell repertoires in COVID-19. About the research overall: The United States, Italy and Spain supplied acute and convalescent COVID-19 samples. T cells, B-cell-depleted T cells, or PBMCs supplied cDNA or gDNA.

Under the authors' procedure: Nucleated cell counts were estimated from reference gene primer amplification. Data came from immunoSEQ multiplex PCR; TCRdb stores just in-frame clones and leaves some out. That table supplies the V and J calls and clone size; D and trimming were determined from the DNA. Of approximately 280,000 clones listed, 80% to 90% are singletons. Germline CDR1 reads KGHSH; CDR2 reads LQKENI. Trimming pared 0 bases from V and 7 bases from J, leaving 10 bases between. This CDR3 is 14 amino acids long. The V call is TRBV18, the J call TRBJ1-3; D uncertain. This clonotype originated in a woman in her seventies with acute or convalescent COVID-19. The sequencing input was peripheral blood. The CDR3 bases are TGTGCCAGCTCACCACCGGAGAGGGTCAACACCATATATTTT. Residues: CASSPPERVNTIYF.